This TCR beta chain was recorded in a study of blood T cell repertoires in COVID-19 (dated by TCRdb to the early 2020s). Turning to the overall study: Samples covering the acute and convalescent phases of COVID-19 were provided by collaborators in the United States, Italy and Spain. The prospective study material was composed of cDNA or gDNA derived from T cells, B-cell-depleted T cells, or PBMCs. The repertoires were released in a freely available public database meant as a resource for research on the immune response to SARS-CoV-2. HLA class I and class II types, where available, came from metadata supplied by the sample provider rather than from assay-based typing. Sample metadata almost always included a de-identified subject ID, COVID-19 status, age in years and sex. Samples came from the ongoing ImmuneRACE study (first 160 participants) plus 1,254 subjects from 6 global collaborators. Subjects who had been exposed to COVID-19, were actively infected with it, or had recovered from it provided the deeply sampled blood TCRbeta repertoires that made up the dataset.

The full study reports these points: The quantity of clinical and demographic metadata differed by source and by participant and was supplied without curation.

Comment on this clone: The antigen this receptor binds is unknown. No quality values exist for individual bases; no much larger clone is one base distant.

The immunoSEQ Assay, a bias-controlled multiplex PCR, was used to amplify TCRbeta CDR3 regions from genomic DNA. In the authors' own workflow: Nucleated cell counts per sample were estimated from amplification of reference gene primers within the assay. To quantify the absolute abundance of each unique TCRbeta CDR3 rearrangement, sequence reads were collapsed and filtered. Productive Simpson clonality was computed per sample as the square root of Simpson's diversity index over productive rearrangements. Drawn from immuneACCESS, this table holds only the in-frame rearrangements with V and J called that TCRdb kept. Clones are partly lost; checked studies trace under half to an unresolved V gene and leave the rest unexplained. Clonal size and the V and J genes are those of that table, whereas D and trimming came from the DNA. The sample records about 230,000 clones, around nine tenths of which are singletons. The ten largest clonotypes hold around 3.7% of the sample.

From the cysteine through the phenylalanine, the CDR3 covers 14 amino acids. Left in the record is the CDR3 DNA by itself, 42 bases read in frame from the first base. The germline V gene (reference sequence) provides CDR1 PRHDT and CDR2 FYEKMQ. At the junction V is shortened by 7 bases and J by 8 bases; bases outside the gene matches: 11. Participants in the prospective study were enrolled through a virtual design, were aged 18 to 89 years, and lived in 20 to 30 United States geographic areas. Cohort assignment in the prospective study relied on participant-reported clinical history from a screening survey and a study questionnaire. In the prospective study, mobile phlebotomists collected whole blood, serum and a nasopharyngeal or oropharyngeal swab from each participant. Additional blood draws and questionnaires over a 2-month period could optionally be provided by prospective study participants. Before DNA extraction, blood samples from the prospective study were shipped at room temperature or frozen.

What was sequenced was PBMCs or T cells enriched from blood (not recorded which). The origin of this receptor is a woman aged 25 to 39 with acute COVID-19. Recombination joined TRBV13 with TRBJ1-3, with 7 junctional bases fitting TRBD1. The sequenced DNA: TGTGCCAGCAAGCACAGGGGCGCTGCGGACACCATATATTTT. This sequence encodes CASKHRGAADTIYF.